The 20 T cell receptor beta chains in this list originate from one sample, sequenced in a study of CD8+ T cells in alopecia areata. Following extraction, RNA underwent reverse transcription to cDNA, which served as the sequencing template. The table came from immunoSEQ multiplex PCR; TCRdb's copy has only in-frame clones and leaves some out. Found here are roughly 250,000 clones, 45% to 70% of them singletons; the top ten hold around 0.92%. The treatment denotes: oral pan-JAK inhibitor, 5-10 mg twice daily. The input for sequencing was CD4+ T cells sorted from blood, taken around week 53, from a patient treated with tofacitinib. Every receptor here comes from a human donor with alopecia areata.

The chain uses TRBV28 and TRBJ2-1; 10 bases fit TRBD2. The CDR3 extends over 15 amino acids. V was clipped by 1 base and J by 3 bases; unmatched bases: 0. Germline values: CDR1 MDHEN, CDR2 SYDVKM. This CDR3 reads CASSLSSGSYNEQFF. CDR3 nucleotides: TGTGCCAGCAGTTTATCTAGCGGGAGCTACAATGAGCAGTTCTTC.

In its sample, this clone was seen once. This chain links TRBV5-1 with TRBJ1-4; the D is unclear. Germline CDR1 SGHRS, CDR2 YFSETQ. The CDR3 extends over 13 amino acids. V was pared by 4 bases and J by 4 bases, with 8 bases between. CDR3 residues: CASSVGSNEKLFF. CDR3 bases: TGCGCCAGCAGCGTCGGGAGTAATGAAAAACTGTTTTTT.

This clone was seen more than once but under ten times. The chain is built from TRBV5-4 and TRBJ2-6; weak D call: TRBD1 (6 bases). Germline CDR1 and CDR2: SGHNT and YYREEE (reference sequence). The CDR3 is 19 residues long. With 0 bases removed from V and 0 bases from J, the gap between germline ends came to 16 bases. The CDR3 protein is CASSLESRTASSGANVLTF. The CDR3 bases are TGTGCCAGCAGCTTGGAGAGCAGGACAGCCTCCTCTGGGGCCAACGTCCTGACTTTC.

This sequence joins TRBV27 and TRBJ1-6; TRBD1 is a possible D gene (5 bases). CDR3 size: 15 residues. The germline gives CDR1 MNHEY, CDR2 SMNVEV (reference sequence). The ends were cut back, 2 bases at V and 7 bases at J, with 12 bases in the middle. The CDR3 spells CASSLTPEGNSPLHF. CDR3 bases: TGTGCCAGCAGTTTAACACCCGAGGGGAATTCACCCCTCCACTTT.

The J gene is TRBJ2-7, the V gene TRBV10-3, with TRBD1 as a possible D gene (6 bases). V was shortened by 4 bases and J by 3 bases, with 10 bases between the two germline ends. This CDR3 has 13 residues. Germline assignment: CDR1 ENHRY and CDR2 SYGVKD. This CDR3 is CAISGIRGYEQYF. CDR3 coding DNA: TGTGCCATCAGTGGAATCAGGGGCTACGAGCAGTACTTC.

The chain is built from TRBV19 and TRBJ1-5; tentative D call: TRBD1 (5 bases). Germline-derived CDR1 and CDR2 are LNHDA and SQIVND (reference sequence). V was trimmed by 3 bases and J by 4 bases, leaving 7 bases between them. The CDR3 consists of 13 residues. CDR3 amino acids: CASSIGGNQPQHF. The CDR3 nucleotides read TGTGCCAGTAGTATTGGGGGTAATCAGCCCCAGCATTTT.

The rearrangement joins TRBV6-4 to TRBJ2-1, with D hard to call. The CDR3 loop spans 13 amino acids. V was clipped by 6 bases and J by 9 bases, with 15 bases between them. Germline values: CDR1 MRHNA, CDR2 SNTAGT. The CDR3 bases are TGTGCCAGCAGGGGATTAGCCTTCAGTGAGCAGTTCTTC. It specifies CASRGLAFSEQFF.

This rearrangement joins TRBV30 to TRBJ2-2, with D hard to call. Germline assignment: CDR1 GTSNPN and CDR2 SVGIG (reference sequence). Trimming stripped 0 bases from V and 5 bases from J, with 10 bases between. The CDR3 is made up of 14 amino acids. CDR3 DNA sequence: TGTGCCTGGAGTGTAAACTGGGGTACCGGGGAGCTGTTTTTT. As protein: CAWSVNWGTGELFF.

CDR3 amino acids: CASSTDSGDSYEQYF. The CDR3 region has the DNA TGTGCCAGCAGCACCGACAGCGGGGACTCCTACGAGCAGTACTTC. The V gene is TRBV9, the J gene TRBJ2-7; TRBD2 agrees at 7 bases. This CDR3 contains 15 residues. Germline V gene sequence: CDR1 SGDLS, CDR2 YYNGEE. The ends lost 4 bases at V and 0 bases at J; junction bases unmatched: 7.

This chain connects TRBV5-4 to TRBJ2-3, with TRBD1 matching over 7 bases. Germline-derived CDR1 and CDR2 are SGHNT and YYREEE (reference sequence). CDR3 size: 13 residues. The J segment lost 2 bases and the V segment lost 7 bases, leaving 4 bases of the junction unmatched. CDR3 protein: CASRDSYTDTQYF. The CDR3 coding sequence is TGTGCCAGCCGGGACAGTTACACAGATACGCAGTATTTT.

The chain is built from TRBV9 and TRBJ2-5; 7 bases align to TRBD1. The trim removed 4 bases at V and 2 bases at J, leaving 11 bases unmatched. This CDR3 spans 16 amino acids. From germline, CDR1 is SGDLS and CDR2 YYNGEE. CDR3: CASSPRTGLPQETQYF. CDR3 DNA: TGTGCCAGCAGCCCTAGGACAGGCCTACCTCAAGAGACCCAGTACTTC.

The gene calls are TRBV6-5 and TRBJ2-1; D tentatively fits TRBD1 or TRBD2 (5 bases each). The CDR3 is 12 residues long. Germline CDR1 is MNHEY and CDR2 is SVGAGI. The ends were cut back, 9 bases at V and 12 bases at J, with 18 bases in the middle. In DNA form, the CDR3 reads TGTGCCAGTTCCTTCCGAGGGGCCGGGCAGTTCTTC. Amino acids: CASSFRGAGQFF.

The chain is built from TRBV27 and TRBJ2-1; D gene ambiguous. The CDR3 is 14 amino acids. Trimming cost V 8 bases and J 9 bases, with 20 bases left between them. CDR1 is MNHEY, CDR2 SMNVEV, per germline (reference sequence). The chain's CDR3 is CASGRTNLLGEQFF. For the CDR3, the DNA is TGTGCCAGCGGCAGGACCAACCTCCTGGGTGAGCAGTTCTTC.

There are a few counts of this clone. V usage is TRBV25-1 and J usage is TRBJ2-5; 9 bases are shared with TRBD1. This CDR3 region has 14 residues. Germline V lookup: CDR1 MGHDK, CDR2 SYGVNS. Trimming at V came to 4 bases and at J to 5 bases, leaving 5 bases not matched to a gene. CDR3: CASSAGTGYETQYF. For the CDR3, the DNA is TGTGCCAGCAGTGCGGGGACAGGGTACGAGACCCAGTACTTC.

The chain is built from TRBV28 and TRBJ2-5; 11 bases are a match to TRBD1. Trimming removed 5 bases from V and 5 bases from J; junction bases left unmatched: 7. Germline V lookup: CDR1 MDHEN, CDR2 SYDVKM. CDR3 length equals 15 residues. The CDR3 coding sequence is TGTGCCAGCAGTCAGCGGACAGGGGGCGCGGAGACCCAGTACTTC. As protein: CASSQRTGGAETQYF.

This chain links TRBV29-1 with TRBJ2-5; 7 bases line up with TRBD2. Germline CDR1 SQVTM, CDR2 ANQGSEA. After removal of 1 base from V and 2 bases from J, the junction contained 4 bases not matched to a gene. This CDR3 is 14 amino acids long. The CDR3, as DNA: TGCAGCGTTGAAGTATGGGGGGGGCAAGAGACCCAGTACTTC. This encodes CSVEVWGGQETQYF.

V usage is TRBV19 and J usage is TRBJ2-1; unclear D gene. In germline, CDR1 is LNHDA, CDR2 SQIVND (reference sequence). This CDR3 spans 14 amino acids. V lost 6 bases and J lost 3, with 12 bases in between. The CDR3, as DNA: TGTGCCAGTAGCCGTGCTTACGACTACAATGAGCAGTTCTTC. Translated: CASSRAYDYNEQFF.

The chain employs TRBV7-2 and TRBJ2-5; maybe TRBD1 (5 bases). The CDR3 is made up of 14 amino acids. Looked up from germline, CDR1 is SGHTA and CDR2 is FQGNSA. V shed 6 bases and J shed 6 bases, with 17 bases lying between them. The DNA for the CDR3 is TGTGCCAGCAGGACCGGGCAGGGAAGGCAGACCCAGTACTTC. Translating gives CASRTGQGRQTQYF.

The rearrangement links TRBV5-1 to TRBJ1-4, with a tentative D call TRBD1 (6 bases). From germline, CDR1 is SGHRS and CDR2 YFSETQ. The CDR3 runs 14 residues. Trimming pared 4 bases from V and 3 bases from J, leaving 10 bases between. CDR3 residues: CASSRTEPNEKLFF. For the CDR3, the DNA is TGCGCCAGCAGCCGGACAGAGCCTAATGAAAAACTGTTTTTT.

The V and J genes are TRBV29-1 and TRBJ2-7; D not certain. The germline V gene encodes CDR1 SQVTM and CDR2 ANQGSEA. V lost 4 bases to trimming and J lost 3 bases, with 10 bases between them. The CDR3 is 12 amino acids. The CDR3 here is CSVVKGFYEQYF. The CDR3 nucleotides read TGCAGCGTTGTCAAGGGATTCTACGAGCAGTACTTC.